The rows below give T cell receptor beta chains drawn from one sample of a study of blood T cell repertoires in COVID-19. The table came from immunoSEQ multiplex PCR; TCRdb's copy has only in-frame clones and leaves some out. The repertoire has around 170,000 clones, about 80% of them found once; the top ten carry about an eighth. Sequencing was performed on PBMCs or T cells enriched from blood (not recorded which). These receptors came from a man aged 50 to 60 who had recovered from COVID-19. CDR3s include the opening cysteine and the closing phenylalanine or tryptophan. A D gene is named only where the DNA matches it firmly. A clone size is listed for some rows: how often the clone was seen (once, few, many), or a class if it is expanded.

abundance: NA; v_gene: TRBV19; j_gene: TRBJ1-5; d_gene: TRBD1; CDR3aa: CASSTDRGDTQPQHF; CDR3nt: TGTGCCAGTAGTACCGACAGGGGGGATACTCAGCCCCAGCATTTT
abundance: NA; v_gene: TRBV24-1; j_gene: TRBJ1-5; d_gene: NA; CDR3aa: CATSRGSNQPQHF; CDR3nt: TGTGCCACTAGTCGGGGAAGCAATCAGCCCCAGCATTTT
abundance: NA; v_gene: TRBV7-3; j_gene: TRBJ2-2; d_gene: NA; CDR3aa: CASSPSRGNTGELFF; CDR3nt: TGTGCCAGCAGCCCGAGCCGGGGGAACACCGGGGAGCTGTTTTTT
abundance: NA; v_gene: TRBV5-8; j_gene: TRBJ2-4; d_gene: TRBD1; CDR3aa: CASRRTGGAAKNIQYF; CDR3nt: TGTGCCAGCAGGCGGACAGGGGGTGCGGCCAAAAACATTCAGTACTTC
abundance: NA; v_gene: TRBV4-1; j_gene: TRBJ1-3; d_gene: TRBD1; CDR3aa: CASSQVGTGVGNTIYF; CDR3nt: TGCGCCAGCAGCCAAGTGGGGACAGGGGTAGGAAACACCATATATTTT
abundance: NA; v_gene: TRBV30; j_gene: TRBJ1-3; d_gene: NA; CDR3aa: CAWSVRSVSYSGNTIYF; CDR3nt: TGTGCCTGGAGTGTAAGATCGGTCTCCTACTCTGGAAACACCATATATTTT
abundance: NA; v_gene: TRBV12-5; j_gene: TRBJ2-3; d_gene: TRBD2; CDR3aa: CASGPSGGADTQYF; CDR3nt: TGTGCTAGTGGTCCGTCCGGGGGGGCAGATACGCAGTATTTT
abundance: NA; v_gene: TRBV2; j_gene: TRBJ1-6; d_gene: NA; CDR3aa: CASILSLGHNSPLHF; CDR3nt: TGTGCCAGCATATTAAGTCTTGGCCATAATTCACCCCTCCACTTT
abundance: NA; v_gene: TRBV18; j_gene: TRBJ1-5; d_gene: NA; CDR3aa: CASSPKGVPAIEPQHF; CDR3nt: TGTGCCAGCTCACCAAAAGGGGTTCCGGCTATCGAGCCCCAGCATTTT
abundance: NA; v_gene: TRBV7-8; j_gene: TRBJ1-5; d_gene: TRBD1; CDR3aa: CASSLDIGGQYSNQPQHF; CDR3nt: TGTGCCAGCAGCCTTGACATAGGGGGCCAATATAGCAATCAGCCCCAGCATTTT
abundance: NA; v_gene: TRBV5-1; j_gene: TRBJ1-3; d_gene: NA; CDR3aa: CASSSERSGNTIYF; CDR3nt: TGCGCCAGCAGCTCGGAGAGATCAGGAAACACCATATATTTT
abundance: NA; v_gene: TRBV18; j_gene: TRBJ2-7; d_gene: NA; CDR3aa: CASSLDVLREQYF; CDR3nt: TGTGCCAGCTCACTAGACGTCTTGCGGGAGCAGTACTTC
abundance: NA; v_gene: TRBV3-1/TRBV3-2; j_gene: TRBJ2-7; d_gene: NA; CDR3aa: CASSQGGGGEQYF; CDR3nt: TGTGCCAGCAGCCAAGGGGGAGGTGGCGAGCAGTACTTC
abundance: NA; v_gene: TRBV15; j_gene: TRBJ1-5; d_gene: NA; CDR3aa: CATSRGGRDNQPQHF; CDR3nt: TGTGCCACCAGCAGAGGGGGCAGGGACAATCAGCCCCAGCATTTT
abundance: few; v_gene: TRBV2; j_gene: TRBJ1-3; d_gene: NA; CDR3aa: CASSVSGAGNTIYF; CDR3nt: TGTGCCAGCAGTGTCTCAGGGGCTGGAAACACCATATATTTT
abundance: NA; v_gene: TRBV27; j_gene: TRBJ2-7; d_gene: TRBD1; CDR3aa: CASSTRQGLSYEQYF; CDR3nt: TGTGCCAGCAGTACCCGACAGGGGTTGTCCTACGAGCAGTACTTC
abundance: NA; v_gene: TRBV9; j_gene: TRBJ1-2; d_gene: NA; CDR3aa: CASSVAGQVGDGYTF; CDR3nt: TGTGCCAGCAGCGTAGCTGGGCAGGTGGGCGATGGCTACACCTTC
abundance: NA; v_gene: TRBV7-8; j_gene: TRBJ1-6; d_gene: NA; CDR3aa: CASSLYLDSNSPLHF; CDR3nt: TGTGCCAGCAGCTTATATTTGGACAGTAATTCACCCCTCCACTTT
abundance: NA; v_gene: TRBV19; j_gene: TRBJ1-4; d_gene: NA; CDR3aa: CASSIMDKRDEKLFF; CDR3nt: TGTGCCAGTAGTATTATGGACAAACGGGATGAAAAACTGTTTTTT
abundance: few; v_gene: TRBV4-1; j_gene: TRBJ2-3; d_gene: TRBD2; CDR3aa: CASSQGGLAGGGSDTQYF; CDR3nt: TGCGCCAGCAGCCAAGGAGGACTAGCGGGGGGAGGGTCAGATACGCAGTATTTT
abundance: NA; v_gene: TRBV2; j_gene: TRBJ2-2; d_gene: NA; CDR3aa: CASSLYGGNTGELFF; CDR3nt: TGTGCCAGCAGTTTATACGGGGGAAACACCGGGGAGCTGTTTTTT
abundance: NA; v_gene: TRBV7-2; j_gene: TRBJ2-1; d_gene: NA; CDR3aa: CASSFGRGSYNEQFF; CDR3nt: TGTGCCAGCAGCTTCGGGCGGGGATCCTACAATGAGCAGTTCTTC
abundance: NA; v_gene: TRBV7-8; j_gene: TRBJ2-2; d_gene: TRBD2; CDR3aa: CASTPRLAGGSNTGELFF; CDR3nt: TGTGCCAGCACCCCTCGGCTAGCGGGGGGTTCGAACACCGGGGAGCTGTTTTTT